This T cell receptor (beta chain) was profiled in a study of blood T cell repertoires in COVID-19 (dated by TCRdb to 2019 to 2021). Some background on the complete study: Collaborator samples came from the United States, Italy and Spain and covered acute and convalescent phases of COVID-19. The repertoires were made available in a free public database intended to serve as a resource for research on the immune response to SARS-CoV-2. Deeply sampled blood TCRbeta repertoires from subjects exposed to, actively infected with, or recovered from COVID-19 were included in the dataset. The sample metadata nearly always contained a de-identified subject ID, COVID-19 status, age in years and sex. The samples were drawn from two sources: the first 160 participants of the ongoing ImmuneRACE study, and 1,000 to 1,500 subjects contributed by 6 global collaborators. The prospective study material was composed of cDNA or gDNA derived from T cells, B-cell-depleted T cells, or PBMCs. Where available, HLA class I and class II types were taken from metadata supplied by the sample provider and were not determined by assay-based typing. Broader findings and caveats from the paper: The quantity of clinical and demographic metadata differed by source and by participant and was supplied without curation.

As concerns this clone: The specificity of this receptor is unknown. No much larger clonotype is one base removed from it; base qualities were not supplied.

Collaborating institutions collected whole blood in K2EDTA tubes following their own protocols. Collaborator samples were shipped for TCRbeta analysis as frozen whole blood, isolated PBMCs, or DNA extracted from either sample type. TCRbeta CDR3 regions were amplified from genomic DNA by means of the immunoSEQ Assay, a bias-controlled multiplex PCR. Per the original workflow: The number of nucleated cells in each sample was estimated from the amplification of reference gene primers within the assay. To quantify the absolute abundance of each unique TCRbeta CDR3 rearrangement, sequence reads were collapsed and filtered. For each sample, productive Simpson clonality was calculated by taking the square root of Simpson's diversity index across productive rearrangements. TCRdb mirrors the immuneACCESS table, restricted to in-frame sequences. Some clones are absent from its copies; in checked studies, under half trace to an unresolved V gene, and the reason for the others is unknown. V, J and clone size reflect that table, while D and trimming were determined from the DNA. This sample is represented by roughly 280,000 clones; over 75% of them were singletons. The ten largest account for roughly 9.6% of the sample.

Relative to germline, V is 4 bases shorter and J is 7 bases shorter, with 8 bases between their ends. CDR1 and CDR2 (SEHNR, FQNEAQ) derive from the germline V gene (reference sequence). Taken from cysteine to phenylalanine, the CDR3 has 13 residues. Only the CDR3 portion is preserved as DNA: 39 bases, with reading frame beginning at the first base. The chain employs TRBV7-9 and TRBJ1-6, with the D gene uncertain. The sequence came from a woman aged 70 to 79 with acute or convalescent COVID-19. The sequenced material came from peripheral blood. The CDR3 is CASSSSGNSPLHF. The sequence in DNA is TGTGCCAGCAGCTCAAGCGGGAATTCACCCCTCCACTTT.